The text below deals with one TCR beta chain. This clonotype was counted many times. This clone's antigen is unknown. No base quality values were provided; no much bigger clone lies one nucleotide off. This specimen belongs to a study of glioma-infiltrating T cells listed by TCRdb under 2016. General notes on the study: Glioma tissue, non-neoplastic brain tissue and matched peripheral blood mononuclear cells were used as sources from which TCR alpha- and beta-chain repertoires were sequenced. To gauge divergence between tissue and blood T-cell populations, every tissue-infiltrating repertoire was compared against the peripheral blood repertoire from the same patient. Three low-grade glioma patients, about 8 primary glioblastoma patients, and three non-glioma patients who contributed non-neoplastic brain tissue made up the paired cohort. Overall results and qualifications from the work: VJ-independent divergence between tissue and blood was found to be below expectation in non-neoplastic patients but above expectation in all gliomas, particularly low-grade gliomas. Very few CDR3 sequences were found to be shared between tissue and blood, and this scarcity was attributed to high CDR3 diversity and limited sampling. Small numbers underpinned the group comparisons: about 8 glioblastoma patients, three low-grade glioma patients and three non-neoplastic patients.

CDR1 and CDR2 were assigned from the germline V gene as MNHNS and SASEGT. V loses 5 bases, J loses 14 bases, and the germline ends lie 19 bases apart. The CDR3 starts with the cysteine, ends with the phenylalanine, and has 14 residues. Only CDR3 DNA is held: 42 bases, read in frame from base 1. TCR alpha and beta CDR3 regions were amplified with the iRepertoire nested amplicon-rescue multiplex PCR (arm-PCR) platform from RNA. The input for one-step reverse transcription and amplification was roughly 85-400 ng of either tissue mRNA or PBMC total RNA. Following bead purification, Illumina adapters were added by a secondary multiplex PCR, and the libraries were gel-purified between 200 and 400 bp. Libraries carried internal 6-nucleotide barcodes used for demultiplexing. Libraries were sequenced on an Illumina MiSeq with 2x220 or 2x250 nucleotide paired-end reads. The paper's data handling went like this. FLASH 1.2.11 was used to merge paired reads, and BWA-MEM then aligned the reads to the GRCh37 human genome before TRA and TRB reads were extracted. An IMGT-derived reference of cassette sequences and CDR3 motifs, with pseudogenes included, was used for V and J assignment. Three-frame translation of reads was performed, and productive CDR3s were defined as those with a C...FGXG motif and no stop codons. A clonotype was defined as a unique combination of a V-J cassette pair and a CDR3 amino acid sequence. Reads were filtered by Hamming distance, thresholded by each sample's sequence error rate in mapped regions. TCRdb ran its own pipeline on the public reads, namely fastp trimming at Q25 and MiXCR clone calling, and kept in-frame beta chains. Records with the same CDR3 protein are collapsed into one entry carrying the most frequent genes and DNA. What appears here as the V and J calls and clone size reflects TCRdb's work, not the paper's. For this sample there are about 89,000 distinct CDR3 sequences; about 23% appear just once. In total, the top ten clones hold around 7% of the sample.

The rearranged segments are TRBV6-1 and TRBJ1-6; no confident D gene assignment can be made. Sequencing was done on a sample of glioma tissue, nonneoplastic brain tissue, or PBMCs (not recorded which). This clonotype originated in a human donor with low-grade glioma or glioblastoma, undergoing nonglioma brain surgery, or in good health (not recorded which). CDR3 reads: CASSYHELRQALHF. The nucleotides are TGTGCCAGCAGTTACCACGAGCTCCGTCAGGCCCTCCACTTT.